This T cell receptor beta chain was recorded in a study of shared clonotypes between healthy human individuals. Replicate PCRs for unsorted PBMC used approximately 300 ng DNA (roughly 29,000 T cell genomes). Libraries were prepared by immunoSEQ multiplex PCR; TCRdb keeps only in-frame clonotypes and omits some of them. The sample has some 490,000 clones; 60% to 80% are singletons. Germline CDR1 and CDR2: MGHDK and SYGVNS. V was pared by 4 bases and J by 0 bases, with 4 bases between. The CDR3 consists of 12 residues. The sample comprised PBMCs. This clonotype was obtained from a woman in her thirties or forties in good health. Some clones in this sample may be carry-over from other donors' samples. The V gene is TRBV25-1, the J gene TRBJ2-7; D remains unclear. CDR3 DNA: TGTGCCAGCAGTGTCAGCTCCTACGAGCAGTACTTC. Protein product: CASSVSSYEQYF.